One and the same sample provided the 9 T cell receptor beta chains below, sequenced in a study of T cell repertoires in cytomegalovirus infection. A single record per CDR3 protein comes from TCRdb applying MiXCR to the reads. The sample holds roughly 120,000 distinct CDR3 sequences, 9.5% to 13% seen once. Their cognate antigens are unknown. Sample: PBMCs, sequenced either directly or after in vitro stimulation (not recorded which). Source of these receptors: a human donor in good health (CMV status not recorded). Some clones in this sample may be carry-over from other donors' samples.

This clonotype came up a few times. The rearrangement joins TRBV12-3 or TRBV12-4 to TRBJ1-5, with 9 bases fitting TRBD1. This CDR3 region has 15 residues. J was trimmed by 2 bases and V by 4 bases; bases with no gene match: 3. The DNA for the CDR3 is TGTGCCAGCAGTTGGGGACAGGGAGGCAATCAGCCCCAGCATTTT. It codes for CASSWGQGGNQPQHF.

This clonotype was counted between two and nine times. This chain joins TRBV10-3 and TRBJ2-7, with 10 bases that match TRBD2. This CDR3 has 15 residues. In germline, CDR1 is ENHRY, CDR2 SYGVKD. J gave up 4 bases and V 3 bases, and 6 bases lay outside the gene matches. The CDR3: CAISERTSGPYEQYV. The CDR3 DNA reads TGTGCCATCAGTGAAAGGACTAGCGGTCCATACGAGCAGTACGTC.

This clonotype was counted ten times or more. The rearrangement joins TRBV7-8 to TRBJ2-2; D unresolved. Trimming removed 1 base at V and 4 bases at J, with 7 bases between. Germline assignment: CDR1 SGHVS and CDR2 FQNEAQ. The CDR3 runs to 14 residues. The CDR3 sequence is CASSLDSPTGELFF. CDR3 nucleotides: TGTGCCAGCAGCTTAGATTCACCCACCGGGGAGCTGTTTTTT.

This CDR3 reads CASSPWTGDGNQPQHF. CDR3 nucleotides: TGTGCCAGCAGCCCTTGGACAGGTGATGGCAATCAGCCCCAGCATTTT. This chain joins TRBV7-9 and TRBJ1-5, with 7 positions matching TRBD1. The CDR3 extends over 16 amino acids. Trimming at V came to 5 bases and at J to 2 bases, leaving 9 bases not matched to a gene. Germline V lookup: CDR1 SEHNR, CDR2 FQNEAQ (reference sequence).

This clonotype was recorded at least ten times. The chain employs TRBV4-2 and TRBJ2-2, with 13 bases fitting TRBD2. Germline lookup yields CDR1 LGHNA and CDR2 YNFKEQ. The CDR3 covers 19 residues. Trimming at V came to 3 bases and at J to 4 bases, leaving 11 bases not matched to a gene. Written as DNA, the CDR3 is TGTGCCAGCAGCCAGTTCGGACTAGCGGGAGAGGCGGGCACCGGGGAGCTGTTTTTT. Its protein product is CASSQFGLAGEAGTGELFF.

This clonotype was seen ten or more times. The V and J genes are TRBV6-5 and TRBJ2-1, with 8 bases aligning to TRBD2. In germline, CDR1 is MNHEY, CDR2 SVGAGI. V was clipped by 3 bases and J by 4 bases; unmatched bases: 2. The CDR3 runs to 14 residues. The CDR3 bases are TGTGCCAGCAGTTATGAGCGGGAGTACAATGAGCAGTTCTTC. It specifies CASSYEREYNEQFF.

This clonotype was found many times. This chain uses TRBV2 with TRBJ1-5, with 7 bases aligning to TRBD1. Germline loops: CDR1 SNHLY, CDR2 FYNNEI. V trimming: 4 bases; J trimming: 7 bases; junction bases outside the gene matches: 7. The CDR3 is 14 amino acids. Written as DNA, the CDR3 is TGTGCCAGCAGTGCCACAGGGGAGGTACAGCCCCAGCATTTT. Protein sequence: CASSATGEVQPQHF.

In its sample, this clonotype was seen a few times. The chain employs TRBV5-1 and TRBJ2-3; a possible D gene is TRBD2 (6 bases). Germline assignment: CDR1 SGHRS and CDR2 YFSETQ. Trimming took 1 base from V and 0 from J, leaving 12 bases between them. The CDR3 has 16 amino acids. The CDR3 here is CASSLNGRTSTDTQYF. As DNA, the CDR3 is TGCGCCAGCAGCTTGAATGGGAGGACCAGCACAGATACGCAGTATTTT. Combining the CDR3 with reference TRBV5-1 and TRBJ2-3 gives the whole variable domain KAGVTQTPRYLIKTRGQQVTLSCSPISGHRSVSWYQQTPGQGLQFLFEYFSETQRNKGNFPGRFSGRQFSNSRSEMNVSTLELGDSALYLCASSLNGRTSTDTQYFGPGTRLTVL.

The V gene is TRBV12-3 or TRBV12-4, the J gene TRBJ2-1; 10 nucleotides match TRBD2. The CDR3 is made up of 13 amino acids. The trim removed 7 bases at V and 9 bases at J, leaving 6 bases unmatched. The DNA of the CDR3 is TGTGCCAGCACCGGGACTAGCGTCGGTGAGCAGTTCTTC. Amino acids: CASTGTSVGEQFF.